The sequence of this T cell receptor beta chain was determined in a study of shared T cell receptors in the human thymus. CDR3 length: 15 residues. Losses at the gene ends were 6 bases for V and 8 bases for J; bases not matched to a gene: 10. CDR1 and CDR2 from the germline V gene are MNHNS and SASEGT. TCRdb's table, derived via immunoSEQ multiplex PCR, lists solely in-frame clones and lacks some. The sample records some 720,000 clones, 88% being singletons. This same sample was also part of a study on human thymus T cells. That work contributes: The donors were infants in Finland with congenital heart defects, otherwise immunologically healthy. Thymic tissue was derived from resections collected during corrective heart surgery. Among thymic and blood repertoires, usage of V and J genes appeared biased. A high degree of thymic repertoire overlap among unrelated individuals was reported in related research.

Sequenced input: thymocytes. This sequence originates from a boy under three years old with a congenital heart defect. The chain carries TRBV6-1 and TRBJ1-5; 10 bases are a match to TRBD1. The CDR3 coding sequence is TGTGCCAGCAGCCCCGGGACAGGGGAGGGGAAGCCCCAGCATTTT. Residues: CASSPGTGEGKPQHF.